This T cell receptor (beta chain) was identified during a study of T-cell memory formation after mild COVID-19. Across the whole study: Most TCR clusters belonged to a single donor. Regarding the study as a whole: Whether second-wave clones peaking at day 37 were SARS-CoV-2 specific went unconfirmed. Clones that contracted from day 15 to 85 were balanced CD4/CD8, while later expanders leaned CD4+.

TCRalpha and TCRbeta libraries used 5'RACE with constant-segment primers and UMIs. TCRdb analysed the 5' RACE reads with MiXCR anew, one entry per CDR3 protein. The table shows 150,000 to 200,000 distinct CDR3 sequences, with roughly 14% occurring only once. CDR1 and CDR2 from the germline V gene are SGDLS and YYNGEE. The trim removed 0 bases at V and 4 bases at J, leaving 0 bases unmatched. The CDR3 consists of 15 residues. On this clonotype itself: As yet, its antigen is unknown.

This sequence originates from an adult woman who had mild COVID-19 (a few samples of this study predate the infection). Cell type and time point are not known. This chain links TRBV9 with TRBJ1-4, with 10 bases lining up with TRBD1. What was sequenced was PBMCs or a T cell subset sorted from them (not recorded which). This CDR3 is CASSVGDRGNEKLFF. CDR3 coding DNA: TGTGCCAGCAGCGTAGGGGACAGGGGTAATGAAAAACTGTTTTTT.